Here is one T cell receptor (beta chain) with its context. The CDR3 loop spans 15 amino acids. With V trimmed by 4 bases and J by 4 bases, 5 bases remained unmatched. Germline values: CDR1 SGHKS, CDR2 YYEKEE (reference sequence). Using immunoSEQ multiplex PCR, the repertoire was profiled, and TCRdb retains in-frame clones only, with some absent. The repertoire consists of about 70,000 clones, with around 80% occurring once and the leading ten covering about 7%. This sample is part of a study of OX40 agonist ivuxolimab in advanced cancers. The J gene is TRBJ2-1, the V gene TRBV5-5, with TRBD1 matching over 10 bases. Material: CD4+ or CD8+ T cells sorted from blood, obtained in a trial of the OX40 agonist ivuxolimab. The sequence was obtained from an adult with an advanced solid tumor such as melanoma, head and neck, liver or kidney cancer. DNA of the CDR3: TGTGCCAGCAGCAGGGGACAGGGGAGATACAATGAGCAGTTCTTC. Its protein is CASSRGQGRYNEQFF.